A single sample is the source of the 9 T cell receptor beta chains below, sequenced in a study of blood T cell repertoires in COVID-19. The data were produced by immunoSEQ multiplex PCR, yet TCRdb's version contains in-frame clones alone and is incomplete. The table lists roughly 260,000 clones, roughly 84% of them singletons, with 2% to 2.5% in the top ten. Sequencing was carried out using peripheral blood. These receptors came from a middle-aged woman who had recovered from COVID-19.

This clone was detected only a few times. The V and J genes are TRBV28 and TRBJ2-3; a possible D gene is TRBD2 (6 bases). The CDR3 totals 13 residues. The ends were cut back, 5 bases at V and 6 bases at J, with 12 bases in the middle. In germline, CDR1 is MDHEN, CDR2 SYDVKM. The CDR3 loop is CASSLPAGDTQYF. Written as DNA, the CDR3 is TGTGCCAGCAGTCTCCCGGCGGGGGATACGCAGTATTTT.

The chain recombines TRBV6-2 or TRBV6-3 with TRBJ2-6; possibly TRBD1 for D (6 bases). The germline V and J ends were trimmed by 5 bases and 2 bases, with 13 bases remaining between them. Germline V gives CDR1 MNHEY, CDR2 SVGEGT. The CDR3 has 16 residues. Here the CDR3 DNA reads TGTGCCAGCAGTAACCCCAGGGGCGCTGGGGCCAACGTCCTGACTTTC. This encodes CASSNPRGAGANVLTF.

This clone was counted between two and nine times. J is TRBJ1-1 and V is TRBV4-2; D ambiguous. CDR3 length equals 13 residues. Trimming left V 1 base short and J 6 bases short, with 9 bases between. CDR1 LGHNA and CDR2 YNFKEQ come from the germline V gene. CDR3 nucleotides: TGTGCCAGCAGCCAAGGCTTGGGCGCTGAAGCTTTCTTT. Its translation is CASSQGLGAEAFF.

The J gene is TRBJ2-7, the V gene TRBV5-8; 9 nucleotides line up with TRBD1. V lost 3 bases and J lost 0; bases outside the gene matches: 1. The CDR3 runs to 14 residues. Germline assignment: CDR1 SGHTS and CDR2 YDEGEE. The CDR3 reads CASSWGQGSYEQYF. The CDR3 coding sequence is TGTGCCAGCAGCTGGGGACAGGGCTCCTACGAGCAGTACTTC.

The chain employs TRBV6-5 and TRBJ2-2, with a weak D call TRBD2 (7 bases). Trimming took 6 bases from V and 4 from J, leaving 12 bases between them. CDR1 MNHEY and CDR2 SVGAGI come from the germline V gene. The CDR3 length is 14 residues. This chain's CDR3 is CASRGGGSTGELFF. The DNA of the CDR3 is TGTGCCAGCAGGGGCGGGGGCTCCACCGGGGAGCTGTTTTTT.

This chain links TRBV6-2 or TRBV6-3 with TRBJ2-3; D is possibly TRBD1 (6 bases). The germline gives CDR1 MNHEY, CDR2 SVGEGT. The CDR3 contains 15 residues. Trimming left V 6 bases short and J 0 bases short, with 13 bases between. As DNA, the CDR3 is TGTGCCAGCAGCCTACAGGGACCTAGCACAGATACGCAGTATTTT. Protein product: CASSLQGPSTDTQYF.

The rearrangement uses TRBV5-1 and TRBJ2-3; 9 bases are a match to TRBD2. The CDR3 is made up of 16 amino acids. The germline CDR1 and CDR2 sequences are SGHRS and YFSETQ. J gave up 2 bases and V 1 base, and 5 bases lay outside the gene matches. Written as DNA, the CDR3 is TGCGCCAGCAGCTTGTTTCTAGCGGGGCTCACAGATACGCAGTATTTT. Residues: CASSLFLAGLTDTQYF.

The J gene is TRBJ2-5, the V gene TRBV5-4, with D perhaps TRBD2 (6 bases). This CDR3 is 14 amino acids long. Germline loops: CDR1 SGHNT, CDR2 YYREEE (reference sequence). Between the trimmed V and J ends, which lost 3 bases and 2 bases, there was a span of 11 bases. CDR3 residues: CASSSSGTQETQYF. The CDR3, as DNA: TGTGCCAGCAGCTCCTCCGGGACTCAAGAGACCCAGTACTTC.

The chain uses TRBV5-1 and TRBJ2-5, with TRBD2 matching over 14 bases. From germline, CDR1 is SGHRS and CDR2 YFSETQ. V was clipped by 4 bases and J by 5 bases; unmatched bases: 13. The CDR3 length is 18 residues. The CDR3 here is CASSTGLAGGVKAETQYF. The CDR3 region has the DNA TGCGCCAGCAGCACAGGACTAGCGGGAGGAGTCAAGGCTGAGACCCAGTACTTC.